The rows below give T cell receptor beta chains drawn from one sample of a study of cytomegalovirus exposure and HLA in healthy donors. TCRdb's copy holds only in-frame clones and misses some; the assay was immunoSEQ multiplex PCR. This sample has fewer than 150,000 clones, with approximately 80% found just once. Sequencing was done on a sample of PBMCs. These receptors were taken from a woman in her forties in good health and CMV-seropositive. Both conserved end residues are part of each CDR3. The order of the fields is clone size, D gene, J gene, V gene, CDR3 DNA, CDR3 protein. A D gene is named only where the DNA matches it firmly. Size is omitted from some rows. Given values are once, few, many or a class for expanded clones.

>-|-|TRBJ2-1|TRBV25-1
TGTGCCACAAGACAGGCCTGGCGCAATGAGCAGTTCTTC
CATRQAWRNEQFF
>-|-|TRBJ2-6|TRBV5-4
TGTGCCAGCACCCGGGGGACCGACCTCTCTGGGGCCAACGTCCTGACTTTC
CASTRGTDLSGANVLTF
>-|TRBD1|TRBJ2-1|TRBV2
TGTGCCAGCAGTGGGACAGGGGGTGAGCAGTTCTTC
CASSGTGGEQFF
>-|TRBD2|TRBJ2-3|TRBV29-1
TGCAGCGCGGGACTAGCGGTAACGGATACGCAGTATTTT
CSAGLAVTDTQYF
>-|TRBD1|TRBJ2-6|TRBV4-1
TGCGCCAGCAGCCAAGGACGCGGACAGGGGGCAGCGGGGGCCAACGTCCTGACTTTC
CASSQGRGQGAAGANVLTF
>-|-|TRBJ1-1|TRBV6-5
TGTGCCAGCAGTCTTTGGGACTTTACTGAAGCTTTCTTT
CASSLWDFTEAFF
>-|TRBD1|TRBJ1-4|TRBV6-1
TGTGCCAGCAGTGATAGGACAGGGAGGAGTGAAAAACTGTTTTTT
CASSDRTGRSEKLFF
>few|-|TRBJ2-7|TRBV6-1
TGTGCCAGCAGTGAGACATTCATGTATTCCTACGAGCAGTACTTC
CASSETFMYSYEQYF
>-|TRBD1|TRBJ2-1|TRBV7-6
TGTGCCAGCAGCCCATTAACCGGGACAGGGGGAGGTAATGAGCAGTTCTTC
CASSPLTGTGGGNEQFF
>-|-|TRBJ1-2|TRBV18
TGTGCCAGCTCACCACCGGCAGGGGCTAACTATGGCTACACCTTC
CASSPPAGANYGYTF
>-|TRBD2|TRBJ2-1|TRBV5-1
TGCGCCAGCAGCTTGGCCGGACTAGCGGGAGTCCTGTTCTTC
CASSLAGLAGVLFF
>-|TRBD2|TRBJ2-1|TRBV30
TGTGCCTGGTCACCGGGGGGGTCAGGTGAGCAGTTCTTC
CAWSPGGSGEQFF
>-|TRBD1|TRBJ1-4|TRBV19
TGTGCCAGTAGTATTTACAGGGGAACAGAAAAACTGTTTTTT
CASSIYRGTEKLFF
>-|TRBD1|TRBJ2-7|TRBV6-5
TGTGCCAGCAGTTACTCGGCAGGGGGTAACTCCTACGAGCAGTACTTC
CASSYSAGGNSYEQYF
>-|-|TRBJ1-2|TRBV19
TGTGCCAGTAGTATAATGCAGGGGCAAGGCTACACCTTC
CASSIMQGQGYTF
>few|TRBD1|TRBJ2-1|TRBV11-3
TGTGCCAGCAGCTTACGGACAGGATACAATGAGCAGTTCTTC
CASSLRTGYNEQFF
>-|TRBD2|TRBJ2-7|TRBV4-2
TGTGCCAGCAGCCCTGGTGGGCGCCCCGGGATAGCGGGAGGGCGGTACGAGCAGTACTTC
CASSPGGRPGIAGGRYEQYF
>once|-|TRBJ1-4|TRBV5-1
TGCGCCAGCGCCATGGGGGAGGCGGCTGGCGATGAAAAACTGTTTTTT
CASAMGEAAGDEKLFF